The 16 T cell receptor beta chains in this list originate from one sample, sequenced in a study of T cell clones after liver transplantation. This table comes from immunoSEQ multiplex PCR, and its TCRdb copy is limited to in-frame clones, with some not included. The profile covers tens of thousands of clones, with roughly 85% appearing a single time and approximately 0.45% taken by the ten largest. The input for sequencing was CD4+ T cells from blood, taken approximately 3.5 years after liver transplant. The receptors derive from a human patient who received a liver transplant. Some T cells may be provided by the graft donor.

V is TRBV2 and J is TRBJ1-5; 7 nucleotides align to TRBD1. The V gene end was trimmed by 4 bases and the J gene end by 7 bases; junction bases not matched to a gene: 7. CDR3 length: 14 residues. Germline V CDR1 and CDR2: SNHLY, FYNNEI. CDR3 residues: CASSGQGGEQPQHF. The CDR3 DNA sequence: TGTGCCAGCAGTGGACAGGGTGGGGAACAGCCCCAGCATTTT.

V gene TRBV2 combines with J gene TRBJ2-1; 9 positions match TRBD2. The CDR3 runs 14 residues. Germline values: CDR1 SNHLY, CDR2 FYNNEI. With V trimmed by 7 bases and J by 7 bases, 8 bases remained unmatched. The chain's CDR3 is CASTTSGRRNEQFF. The DNA for the CDR3 is TGTGCCAGCACCACGAGCGGGAGGCGGAATGAGCAGTTCTTC. The full variable domain, its missing parts supplied by reference TRBV2 and TRBJ2-1, is EPEVTQTPSHQVTQMGQEVILRCVPISNHLYFYWYRQILGQKVEFLVSFYNNEISEKSEIFDDQFSVERPDGSNFTLKIRSTKLEDSAMYFCASTTSGRRNEQFFGPGTRLTVL.

The chain joins TRBV18 to TRBJ1-2; 7 bases align to TRBD1. V lost 3 bases to trimming and J lost 8 bases; unmatched junction nucleotides: 9. The CDR3 covers 14 residues. From germline, CDR1 is KGHSH and CDR2 LQKENI. CDR3 in DNA: TGTGCCAGCTCACCGACGACAGGGTCCGAAGGCTACACCTTC. This codes for CASSPTTGSEGYTF.

This chain connects TRBV6-1 to TRBJ2-7; D not certain. Trimming pared 5 bases from V and 6 bases from J, leaving 14 bases between. Germline CDR1 and CDR2: MNHNS and SASEGT. The CDR3 length is 13 residues. CDR3 protein: CASSPRTPSEQYF. The CDR3 DNA sequence: TGTGCCAGCAGTCCGAGGACCCCATCCGAGCAGTACTTC.

The chain joins TRBV25-1 to TRBJ2-7, with 7 bases identical to TRBD1. V shed 4 bases and J 2 bases; nucleotides not matched to a gene: 2. CDR3 size: 13 residues. Germline CDR1 MGHDK, CDR2 SYGVNS. This CDR3 is CASSGDSPYEQYF. The CDR3 DNA reads TGTGCCAGCAGTGGGGACAGTCCCTACGAGCAGTACTTC.

The V gene is TRBV6-5, the J gene TRBJ2-7, with D unclear. The germline CDR1 and CDR2 sequences are MNHEY and SVGAGI. The CDR3 extends over 11 amino acids. The V end lost 6 bases, the J end lost 2 bases, and 5 bases lay between the germline ends. The CDR3 protein is CASRTTYEQYF. In DNA form, the CDR3 reads TGTGCCAGCAGGACCACCTACGAGCAGTACTTC.

The gene calls are TRBV19 and TRBJ2-7; 15 bases fit TRBD2. After removal of 5 bases from V and 5 bases from J, the junction contained 10 bases not matched to a gene. This CDR3 is built from 17 residues. The germline gives CDR1 LNHDA, CDR2 SQIVND (reference sequence). CDR3 region: CASSSRTSGRALHEQYF. Here the CDR3 DNA reads TGTGCCAGTAGTTCCCGGACTAGCGGGAGGGCCCTCCACGAGCAGTACTTC.

CDR3 sequence: CIGRQGGDEQFF. CDR3 sequence (DNA): TGCATCGGCCGACAGGGCGGGGATGAGCAGTTCTTC. The chain links TRBV29-1 to TRBJ2-1; D is possibly TRBD1 (7 bases). The CDR3 runs to 12 residues. The germline CDR1 and CDR2 sequences are SQVTM and ANQGSEA.

The V and J genes are TRBV19 and TRBJ2-1; no reliable D call. Germline V gene sequence: CDR1 LNHDA, CDR2 SQIVND (reference sequence). The CDR3 loop spans 14 amino acids. V lost 1 base and J lost 3, with 7 bases in between. The chain's CDR3 is CASSIAAFYNEQFF. The CDR3 DNA reads as TGTGCCAGTAGTATAGCCGCCTTCTACAATGAGCAGTTCTTC. Full variable domain (outside the CDR3, taken from reference TRBV19 and TRBJ2-1): DGGITQSPKYLFRKEGQNVTLSCEQNLNHDAMYWYRQDPGQGLRLIYYSQIVNDFQKGDIAEGYSVSREKKESFPLTVTSAQKNPTAFYLCASSIAAFYNEQFFGPGTRLTVL.

V is TRBV6-5 and J is TRBJ1-4; D not resolved. V lost 7 bases and J 2 bases, leaving 5 bases between the germline ends. This CDR3 region has 12 residues. CDR1 and CDR2 from the germline V gene are MNHEY and SVGAGI. The CDR3 nucleotides are TGTGCCAGCACCCCCACTAATGAAAAACTGTTTTTT. Translation: CASTPTNEKLFF.

The chain combines TRBV5-1 with TRBJ2-7, with a possible D match to TRBD1 (6 bases). The V end lost 3 bases, the J end lost 2 bases, and 15 bases lay between the germline ends. This CDR3 region has 15 residues. Germline V lookup: CDR1 SGHRS, CDR2 YFSETQ. In DNA form, the CDR3 reads TGCGCCAGCAGCTCACAGGGAAGAGGGGCCTACGAGCAGTACTTC. Its translation is CASSSQGRGAYEQYF.

This chain joins TRBV2 and TRBJ1-5; possibly TRBD1 for D (5 bases). Germline CDR1 SNHLY, CDR2 FYNNEI. The V and J ends lost 2 bases and 9 bases respectively, with 14 bases between them. The CDR3 loop spans 14 amino acids. The DNA of the CDR3 is TGTGCCAGCAGTGAAATGGGGGGTCCCCGGCCCCAGCATTTT. Translation: CASSEMGGPRPQHF.

The chain's CDR3 is CASSLESNGYTF. As DNA, the CDR3 is TGCGCCAGCAGCTTGGAGTCAAATGGCTACACCTTC. The chain links TRBV5-1 to TRBJ1-2, with D unclear. Germline V gene sequence: CDR1 SGHRS, CDR2 YFSETQ. The ends were cut back, 0 bases at V and 6 bases at J, with 6 bases in the middle. CDR3 length equals 12 residues.

V is TRBV9 and J is TRBJ2-7, with D unresolved. Germline loops: CDR1 SGDLS, CDR2 YYNGEE. V was shortened by 0 bases and J by 0 bases, with 10 bases between the two germline ends. The CDR3 contains 15 residues. Here the CDR3 reads CASSVDGGSSYEQYF. CDR3 bases: TGTGCCAGCAGCGTAGACGGCGGCAGCTCCTACGAGCAGTACTTC.

This clone was seen just once. V is TRBV14 and J is TRBJ2-1, with D possibly matching TRBD2 (5 bases). This CDR3 region has 20 residues. The germline CDR1 and CDR2 sequences are SGHDN and FVKESK. The ends were cut back, 1 base at V and 0 bases at J, with 22 bases in the middle. CDR3 protein: CASSQVFEGSTTSSYNEQFF. For the CDR3, the DNA is TGTGCCAGCAGCCAAGTGTTTGAGGGCTCCACTACCAGCTCCTACAATGAGCAGTTCTTC. The full variable domain, rest sourced from reference TRBV14 and TRBJ2-1, is EAGVTQFPSHSVIEKGQTVTLRCDPISGHDNLYWYRRVMGKEIKFLLHFVKESKQDESGMPNNRFLAERTGGTYSTLKVQPAELEDSGVYFCASSQVFEGSTTSSYNEQFFGPGTRLTVL.

J is TRBJ1-5 and V is TRBV2; 7 nucleotides match TRBD1. Losses at the gene ends were 3 bases for V and 5 bases for J; bases not matched to a gene: 4. The CDR3 runs 14 residues. Germline lookup yields CDR1 SNHLY and CDR2 FYNNEI. The DNA for the CDR3 is TGTGCCAGCAGTGATGGAGGGGGCGATCAGCCCCAGCATTTT. Translated, it gives CASSDGGGDQPQHF.